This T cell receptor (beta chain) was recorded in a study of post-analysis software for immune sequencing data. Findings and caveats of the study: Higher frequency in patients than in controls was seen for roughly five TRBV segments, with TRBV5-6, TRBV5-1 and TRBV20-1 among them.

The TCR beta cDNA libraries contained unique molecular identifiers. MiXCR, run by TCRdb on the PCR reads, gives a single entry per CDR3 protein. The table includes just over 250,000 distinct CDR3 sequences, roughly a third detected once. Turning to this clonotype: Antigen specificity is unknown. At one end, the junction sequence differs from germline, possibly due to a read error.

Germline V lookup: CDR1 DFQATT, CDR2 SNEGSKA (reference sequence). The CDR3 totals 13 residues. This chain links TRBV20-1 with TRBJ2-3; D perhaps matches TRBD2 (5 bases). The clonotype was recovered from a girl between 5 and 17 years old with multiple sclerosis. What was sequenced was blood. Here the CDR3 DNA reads TGCAGTGCCCCGCCGGGGTACACAGATATGCAGTATTTT. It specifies CSAPPGYTDMQYF.